These 23 T cell receptor beta chains were sequenced from one sample in a study of blood T cell repertoires in COVID-19. Libraries were prepared by immunoSEQ multiplex PCR; TCRdb keeps only in-frame clonotypes and omits some of them. The sample contains fewer than 75,000 clones, roughly 73% of which appear only once. Sample: peripheral blood. These receptors were obtained from a woman aged 55-69 years with acute or convalescent COVID-19.

This chain connects TRBV7-8 to TRBJ2-5, with 7 nucleotides matching TRBD2. Germline V gene data show CDR1 as SGHVS and CDR2 as FQNEAQ. J lost 1 base, V lost 7 bases, and 9 bases had no gene match. This CDR3 is 15 amino acids long. The DNA of the CDR3 is TGTGCCAGCACCTTGTTGGGGGGGGGCCAAGAGACCCAGTACTTC. The encoded protein is CASTLLGGGQETQYF.

CDR3 region: CASSRSGGAVYEQYF. The CDR3 DNA is TGTGCCAGCAGCCGTAGCGGGGGGGCAGTCTACGAGCAGTACTTC. The rearrangement links TRBV7-8 to TRBJ2-7; TRBD2 matches at 11 bases. J was trimmed by 3 bases and V by 5 bases; bases with no gene match: 6. Germline V CDR1 and CDR2: SGHVS, FQNEAQ. This CDR3 region has 15 residues.

The gene calls are TRBV6-5 and TRBJ2-7; 7 nucleotides align to TRBD1. The trim removed 2 bases at V and 7 bases at J, leaving 8 bases unmatched. The V gene's germline CDR1 is MNHEY and CDR2 SVGAGI. This CDR3 comprises 14 residues. Here the CDR3 DNA reads TGTGCCAGCAGTTACGTAGGGGGCAGGGGAGAGCAGTACTTC. As protein: CASSYVGGRGEQYF.

The chain carries TRBV7-2 and TRBJ2-2; TRBD2 is a possible D gene (7 bases). Germline V gives CDR1 SGHTA, CDR2 FQGNSA. The CDR3 spans 16 residues. The V end was cut by 6 bases, the J end by 6 bases, with 20 bases between. The CDR3 DNA follows: TGTGCCAGCAGTTATTCGGGGGGCGGGTTCGCCGGGGAGCTGTTTTTT. This codes for CASSYSGGGFAGELFF.

The chain joins TRBV29-1 to TRBJ2-7; unclear D gene. The ends were cut back, 0 bases at V and 0 bases at J, with 12 bases in the middle. In germline, CDR1 is SQVTM, CDR2 ANQGSEA. The CDR3 extends over 15 amino acids. CDR3 region: CSVEDTHHASYEQYF. CDR3 in DNA: TGCAGCGTTGAAGATACACACCATGCCTCCTACGAGCAGTACTTC.

The rearrangement joins TRBV5-1 to TRBJ2-1; possible D gene TRBD2, 5 bases. CDR1 is SGHRS and CDR2 is YFSETQ in the germline V gene. V lost 3 bases and J lost 9, with 16 bases in between. This CDR3 has 14 amino acids. The CDR3 bases are TGCGCCAGCAGCTCTGGACTTCCTACAATTGAGCAGTTCTTC. Amino acid sequence: CASSSGLPTIEQFF.

This clone occurred once. The V gene is TRBV7-3, the J gene TRBJ1-6; TRBD1 agrees at 8 bases. J gave up 7 bases and V 5 bases, and 7 bases lay outside the gene matches. From germline, CDR1 is SGHTA and CDR2 FQGTGA. The CDR3 totals 15 residues. For the CDR3, the DNA is TGTGCCAGCAGCCTTACAGGGGGGGGAAATTCACCCCTCCACTTT. Its translation: CASSLTGGGNSPLHF.

This sequence joins TRBV5-4 and TRBJ1-2, with 10 bases fitting TRBD1. The CDR3 is 14 amino acids. After removal of 4 bases from V and 6 bases from J, the junction contained 6 bases not matched to a gene. The germline gives CDR1 SGHNT, CDR2 YYREEE (reference sequence). The CDR3 spells CASSLDRGSDGYTF. The CDR3, as DNA: TGTGCCAGCAGCCTGGACAGGGGGTCCGATGGCTACACCTTC.

CDR3 sequence (DNA): TGTGCCAGCAGGCCTCGGCCGGGCACTGAAGCTTTCTTT. Encoded protein: CASRPRPGTEAFF. The rearrangement links TRBV11-2 to TRBJ1-1; no definite D call. CDR3 length: 13 amino acids. With 6 bases removed from V and 4 bases from J, the gap between germline ends came to 12 bases. Germline V gives CDR1 SGHAT, CDR2 FQNNGV.

This clone was counted between two and nine times. The rearrangement links TRBV5-1 to TRBJ2-3, with D tentatively TRBD2 (6 bases). The V gene lost 3 bases and the J gene lost 11 bases, with 19 bases spanning the gap. CDR1 is SGHRS, CDR2 YFSETQ, per germline. The CDR3 runs 14 residues. CDR3 protein: CASSSRVAGGEQYF. In nucleotides, the CDR3 is TGCGCCAGCAGCTCGAGGGTGGCCGGCGGGGAGCAGTATTTT. Full variable domain (missing parts from reference TRBV5-1 and TRBJ2-3): KAGVTQTPRYLIKTRGQQVTLSCSPISGHRSVSWYQQTPGQGLQFLFEYFSETQRNKGNFPGRFSGRQFSNSRSEMNVSTLELGDSALYLCASSSRVAGGEQYFGPGTRLTVL.

This clone was detected a few times. The chain links TRBV9 to TRBJ2-3; unclear D gene. CDR1 and CDR2 from the germline V gene are SGDLS and YYNGEE. CDR3 length: 13 residues. Trimming pared 2 bases from V and 3 bases from J, leaving 7 bases between. CDR3: CASSVRQTDTQYF. In nucleotides, the CDR3 is TGTGCCAGCAGCGTGCGGCAGACAGATACGCAGTATTTT.

This clone was seen once. The gene calls are TRBV5-1 and TRBJ2-1, with 16 nucleotides matching TRBD2. Losses at the gene ends were 4 bases for V and 0 bases for J; bases not matched to a gene: 4. CDR3 length equals 18 residues. The germline CDR1 and CDR2 sequences are SGHRS and YFSETQ. Here the CDR3 DNA reads TGCGCCAGCAGCGAGGGACTAGCGGGGGGGAGCTCCTACAATGAGCAGTTCTTC. Protein: CASSEGLAGGSSYNEQFF.

This clone was counted a single time. This rearrangement joins TRBV7-9 to TRBJ2-2; 7 bases agree with TRBD1. Germline CDR1 SEHNR, CDR2 FQNEAQ (reference sequence). The CDR3 contains 14 residues. The J segment lost 7 bases and the V segment lost 2 bases, leaving 4 bases of the junction unmatched. CDR3 protein: CASSLTGAVGELFF. CDR3 sequence (DNA): TGTGCCAGCAGCTTAACAGGGGCGGTCGGGGAGCTGTTTTTT.

The V and J genes are TRBV3-1 (or the pseudogene TRBV3-2) and TRBJ2-2, with TRBD2 matching 9 bases. This CDR3 contains 16 residues. Germline lookup yields CDR1 LGHDT and CDR2 YNNKEL (reference sequence). V shed 0 bases, J shed 7 bases, and the junction held 6 bases outside the gene matches. This CDR3 reads CASSQELAGVGGELFF. For the CDR3, the DNA is TGTGCCAGCAGCCAAGAATTAGCGGGGGTTGGCGGGGAGCTGTTTTTT.

This clone occurred a few times. The chain links TRBV6-2 or TRBV6-3 to TRBJ2-1; 7 nucleotides line up with TRBD1. The junction had 6 bases not matched to a gene; V was cut back by 0 bases and J by 4 bases. CDR3 length: 16 residues. The germline CDR1 and CDR2 sequences are MNHEY and SVGEGT. CDR3 in DNA: TGTGCCAGCAGTTACTCGGACAGGCCCCCGTACAATGAGCAGTTCTTC. It specifies CASSYSDRPPYNEQFF.

The chain links TRBV5-1 to TRBJ2-5; TRBD2 aligns across 8 bases. CDR1 and CDR2 (germline): SGHRS, YFSETQ. V shed 0 bases and J 3 bases; nucleotides not matched to a gene: 1. This CDR3 is 14 amino acids long. CDR3 nucleotide sequence: TGCGCCAGCAGCTTGGCGGGGGGGGAAGAGACCCAGTACTTC. Protein product: CASSLAGGEETQYF.

This clone was detected a few times. The CDR3 loop is CASSSGGTGYDYGYTF. CDR3 nucleotides: TGTGCCAGCAGCTCCGGTGGGACAGGGTATGACTATGGCTACACCTTC. The gene calls are TRBV5-6 and TRBJ1-2; the match to TRBD1 covers 9 bases. V trimming: 3 bases; J trimming: 3 bases; junction bases outside the gene matches: 9. This CDR3 has 16 amino acids. The germline gives CDR1 SGHDT, CDR2 YYEEEE.

The J gene is TRBJ1-2, the V gene TRBV5-1; 10 nucleotides align to TRBD1. This CDR3 region has 14 residues. The V segment lost 6 bases and the J segment 7 bases; nucleotides outside the gene matches: 9. Germline CDR1 SGHRS, CDR2 YFSETQ. CDR3 nucleotide sequence: TGCGCCAGCACCGTCGGGACAGGGGTTATTGGCTACACCTTC. Translating gives CASTVGTGVIGYTF.

The chain carries TRBV2 and TRBJ1-6; 8 nucleotides align to TRBD1. This CDR3 has 14 amino acids. CDR1 SNHLY and CDR2 FYNNEI come from the germline V gene. V shed 1 base and J 10 bases; nucleotides not matched to a gene: 3. CDR3 bases: TGTGCCAGCAGTGAAGGGACAGGGTGGTCACCCCTCCACTTT. It yields the protein CASSEGTGWSPLHF.

The chain combines TRBV28 with TRBJ2-7; D gene ambiguous. V was clipped by 3 bases and J by 0 bases, with 6 bases between them. The V gene's germline CDR1 is MDHEN and CDR2 SYDVKM. The CDR3 consists of 13 residues. The CDR3 coding sequence is TGTGCCAGCAGTTTTGACTCCTCCTACGAGCAGTACTTC. Translated: CASSFDSSYEQYF. Together with reference TRBV28 and TRBJ2-7, the CDR3 gives the full variable domain: DVKVTQSSRYLVKRTGEKVFLECVQDMDHENMFWYRQDPGLGLRLIYFSYDVKMKEKGDIPEGYSVSREKKERFSLILESASTNQTSMYLCASSFDSSYEQYFGPGTRLTVT.

V and J are TRBV6-5 and TRBJ1-1; weak D call: TRBD1 (5 bases). V was shortened by 0 bases and J by 6 bases, with 14 bases between the two germline ends. CDR3 length: 15 residues. Germline V gene data show CDR1 as MNHEY and CDR2 as SVGAGI. The CDR3 nucleotides read TGTGCCAGCAGTTACTCGAGCATCATGGGGCCTGAAGCTTTCTTT. Its translation: CASSYSSIMGPEAFF.

The J gene is TRBJ1-3, the V gene TRBV7-2; TRBD1 matches 9 bases. The ends lost 3 bases at V and 0 bases at J; junction bases unmatched: 6. The CDR3 length is 17 residues. Germline V gives CDR1 SGHTA, CDR2 FQGNSA. The CDR3 nucleotides read TGTGCCAGCAGCTTGGGACAGGGTCCTCTCTCTGGAAACACCATATATTTT. This gives the protein CASSLGQGPLSGNTIYF.

V and J are TRBV7-8 and TRBJ2-5; D may be TRBD2 (6 bases). V lost 5 bases to trimming and J lost 0 bases, with 19 bases between them. The CDR3 consists of 17 residues. CDR1 and CDR2 (germline): SGHVS, FQNEAQ. The CDR3 sequence is CASSLTRTTRYQETQYF. Written as DNA, the CDR3 is TGTGCCAGCAGCCTCACAAGGACTACCCGGTACCAAGAGACCCAGTACTTC.